Presented here are 17 T cell receptor beta chains from one specimen sequenced in a study of pediatric ulcerative colitis. One to two pinch biopsies were taken from the rectum during colonoscopy. Here immunoSEQ multiplex PCR was the method, and the copy in TCRdb shows in-frame clones only, minus some. The sample has more than 40,000 clones; 60% to 85% are singletons. Sequencing was done on a sample of gut tissue. The receptors shown here come from a girl aged 10 to 17 with moderate ulcerative colitis.

This clone was counted only a few times. V is TRBV6-1 and J is TRBJ2-7; TRBD1 aligns across 9 bases. V lost 7 bases and J lost 6; bases outside the gene matches: 7. The CDR3 is 13 residues long. CDR1 and CDR2 from the germline V gene are MNHNS and SASEGT. The CDR3 region is CASTGTGRGEQYF. CDR3 sequence (DNA): TGTGCCAGCACCGGGACAGGGAGAGGCGAGCAGTACTTC.

The chain's CDR3 is CASRMGGTDTQYF. The CDR3 region has the DNA TGTGCCAGCAGAATGGGGGGGACAGATACGCAGTATTTT. J is TRBJ2-3 and V is TRBV6-5; TRBD2 agrees at 7 bases. The CDR3 is 13 residues long. V shed 6 bases and J 3 bases; nucleotides not matched to a gene: 3. Germline V gene sequence: CDR1 MNHEY, CDR2 SVGAGI.

This rearrangement joins TRBV6-5 to TRBJ2-7; 12 bases match TRBD2. The CDR3 is 16 amino acids. Germline V CDR1 and CDR2: MNHEY, SVGAGI. V lost 2 bases and J lost 2; bases outside the gene matches: 4. In nucleotides, the CDR3 is TGTGCCAGCAGTTACCTAGCGGGAGGGGTTACCTACGAGCAGTACTTC. Translation gives CASSYLAGGVTYEQYF.

The chain employs TRBV6-5 and TRBJ2-3, with TRBD2 matching over 11 bases. The CDR3 spans 15 residues. The J segment lost 1 base and the V segment lost 6 bases, leaving 3 bases of the junction unmatched. Germline V lookup: CDR1 MNHEY, CDR2 SVGAGI. The CDR3, as DNA: TGTGCCAGCAGGGCGGGACTAGCGGGCACAGATACGCAGTATTTT. Amino acids: CASRAGLAGTDTQYF.

The chain combines TRBV4-3 with TRBJ2-2; D possibly corresponds to TRBD1 (5 bases). V was clipped by 1 base and J by 0 bases, with 6 bases between them. This CDR3 is 15 amino acids long. CDR1 and CDR2 (germline): LGHNA, YSLEER. The CDR3 bases are TGCGCCAGCAGCCAAGCAGGGCCGAACACCGGGGAGCTGTTTTTT. Its protein is CASSQAGPNTGELFF.

The gene calls are TRBV4-3 and TRBJ1-2, with D unresolved. The CDR3 is 14 amino acids. Germline V gene data show CDR1 as LGHNA and CDR2 as YSLEER. V was clipped by 0 bases and J by 2 bases, with 7 bases between them. In nucleotides, the CDR3 is TGCGCCAGCAGCCAAGAACTGGACAACTATGGCTACACCTTC. Protein product: CASSQELDNYGYTF.

The sample holds one count of this clone. V gene TRBV19 combines with J gene TRBJ1-3; 7 bases are a match to TRBD1. Trimming removed 4 bases from V and 1 base from J; junction bases left unmatched: 4. Germline loops: CDR1 LNHDA, CDR2 SQIVND (reference sequence). The CDR3 is 15 amino acids. The CDR3 protein is CASSKTGTSGNTIYF. The CDR3 DNA follows: TGTGCCAGTAGTAAGACAGGGACTTCTGGAAACACCATATATTTT.

A few counts support this clone. The rearrangement joins TRBV11-2 to TRBJ1-2, with D perhaps matching TRBD1 (6 bases). V was trimmed by 5 bases and J by 3 bases, leaving 10 bases between them. The CDR3 length is 13 residues. Germline V gene lookup returns CDR1 SGHAT and CDR2 FQNNGV. The CDR3 coding sequence is TGTGCCAGCAGCCCTCGACAGGACTATGGCTACACCTTC. Its translation: CASSPRQDYGYTF.

This clone was picked up one time. The chain joins TRBV7-8 to TRBJ1-5; D unclear. The ends were cut back, 1 base at V and 0 bases at J, with 7 bases in the middle. This CDR3 is 15 amino acids long. Germline CDR1 is SGHVS and CDR2 is FQNEAQ. CDR3 region: CASSLGRVSNQPQHF. The CDR3 DNA reads as TGTGCCAGCAGCTTAGGCCGGGTTAGCAATCAGCCCCAGCATTTT.

The chain uses TRBV2 and TRBJ2-3, with 14 bases matching TRBD2. J lost 6 bases, V lost 8 bases, and 16 bases had no gene match. The CDR3 totals 18 residues. The V gene's germline CDR1 is SNHLY and CDR2 FYNNEI. This CDR3 is CASGESRGTSGGRDTQYF. CDR3 sequence (DNA): TGTGCCAGCGGAGAGTCGAGAGGGACTAGCGGGGGTAGGGATACGCAGTATTTT.

This chain connects TRBV5-1 to TRBJ1-6, with 9 bases matching TRBD1. V dropped 5 bases and J dropped 8; count of bases not matched to a gene: 14. Looked up from germline, CDR1 is SGHRS and CDR2 is YFSETQ. The CDR3 covers 17 residues. The CDR3 nucleotides are TGCGCCAGCAGTTCCACACCGGGACAGGGTAGATATTCACCCCTCCACTTT. Translated: CASSSTPGQGRYSPLHF.

This clone was seen only a few times. The chain combines TRBV29-1 with TRBJ1-1; D might be TRBD1 (5 bases). The V end lost 3 bases, the J end lost 3 bases, and 14 bases lay between the germline ends. Germline V gene lookup returns CDR1 SQVTM and CDR2 ANQGSEA. This CDR3 is built from 14 residues. CDR3 nucleotide sequence: TGCAGCGTTGAGGCCAGGGCTAAGCACACTGAAGCTTTCTTT. It yields the protein CSVEARAKHTEAFF.

The V and J genes are TRBV19 and TRBJ2-3; 10 bases map to TRBD2. V lost 9 bases and J lost 7; bases outside the gene matches: 13. Looked up from germline, CDR1 is LNHDA and CDR2 is SQIVND (reference sequence). There are 15 residues in the CDR3. CDR3 sequence (DNA): TGTGCCAGCTTAAAAAGCGGGAGGGCGGGATATACGCAGTATTTT. Amino acids: CASLKSGRAGYTQYF.

The genes are TRBV9 and TRBJ2-7; TRBD2 matches 10 bases. The length of the CDR3 is 15 residues. CDR1 is SGDLS and CDR2 is YYNGEE in the germline V gene. V shed 2 bases, J shed 4 bases, and the junction held 6 bases outside the gene matches. The CDR3 coding sequence is TGTGCCAGCAGCGTGGCTAGCGGGGGAATTTACGAGCAGTACTTC. This codes for CASSVASGGIYEQYF.

The chain employs TRBV6-5 and TRBJ2-5; no clear D. Germline V gene data show CDR1 as MNHEY and CDR2 as SVGAGI. This CDR3 comprises 13 residues. The V end lost 0 bases, the J end lost 1 base, and 3 bases lay between the germline ends. The CDR3 sequence: CASSYSLQETQYF. CDR3 bases: TGTGCCAGCAGTTACTCGCTCCAAGAGACCCAGTACTTC.

V gene TRBV5-1 combines with J gene TRBJ2-1; 13 nucleotides agree with TRBD2. The germline CDR1 and CDR2 sequences are SGHRS and YFSETQ. V shed 2 bases, J shed 7 bases, and the junction held 3 bases outside the gene matches. The CDR3 contains 15 residues. The CDR3 reads CASSLTSGGANEQFF. For the CDR3, the DNA is TGCGCCAGCAGCTTAACTAGCGGGGGGGCAAATGAGCAGTTCTTC. Combining the CDR3 with reference TRBV5-1 and TRBJ2-1 gives the whole variable domain KAGVTQTPRYLIKTRGQQVTLSCSPISGHRSVSWYQQTPGQGLQFLFEYFSETQRNKGNFPGRFSGRQFSNSRSEMNVSTLELGDSALYLCASSLTSGGANEQFFGPGTRLTVL.

This chain connects TRBV27 to TRBJ1-2; possible D gene TRBD1, 5 bases. V lost 7 bases and J lost 5, with 20 bases in between. The CDR3 runs 15 residues. Germline-derived CDR1 and CDR2 are MNHEY and SMNVEV (reference sequence). CDR3 DNA: TGTGCCAGCACCCCCTCAGAGGGGAACCCTTATGGCTACACCTTC. Protein: CASTPSEGNPYGYTF.